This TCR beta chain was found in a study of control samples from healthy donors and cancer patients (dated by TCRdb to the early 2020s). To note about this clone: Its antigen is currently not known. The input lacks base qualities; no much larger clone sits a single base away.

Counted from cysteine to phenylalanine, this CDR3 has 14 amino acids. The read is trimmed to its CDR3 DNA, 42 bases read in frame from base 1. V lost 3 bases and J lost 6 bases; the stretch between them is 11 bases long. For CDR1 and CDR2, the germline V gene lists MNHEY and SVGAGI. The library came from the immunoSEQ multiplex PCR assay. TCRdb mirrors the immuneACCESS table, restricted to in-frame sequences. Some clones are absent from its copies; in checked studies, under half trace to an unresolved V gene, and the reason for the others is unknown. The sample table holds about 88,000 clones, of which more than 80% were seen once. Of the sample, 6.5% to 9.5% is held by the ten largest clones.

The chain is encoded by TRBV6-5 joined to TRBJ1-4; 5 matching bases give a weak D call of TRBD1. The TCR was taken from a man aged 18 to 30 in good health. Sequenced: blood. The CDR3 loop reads CASSYQGRYEKLFF. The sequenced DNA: TGTGCCAGCAGTTATCAGGGTAGATATGAAAAACTGTTTTTT.